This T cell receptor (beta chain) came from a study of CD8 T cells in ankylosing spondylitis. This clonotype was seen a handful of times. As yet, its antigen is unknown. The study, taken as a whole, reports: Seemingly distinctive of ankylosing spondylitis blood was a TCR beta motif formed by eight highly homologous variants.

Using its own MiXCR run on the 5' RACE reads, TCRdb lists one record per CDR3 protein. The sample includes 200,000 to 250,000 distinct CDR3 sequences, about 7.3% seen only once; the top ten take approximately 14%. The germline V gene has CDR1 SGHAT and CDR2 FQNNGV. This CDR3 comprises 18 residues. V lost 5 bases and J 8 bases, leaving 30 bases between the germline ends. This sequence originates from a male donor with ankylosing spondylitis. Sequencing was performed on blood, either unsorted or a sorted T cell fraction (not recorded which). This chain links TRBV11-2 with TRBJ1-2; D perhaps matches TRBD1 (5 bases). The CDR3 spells CASSPFRGDHSQRVGYTF. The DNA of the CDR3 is TGTGCCAGCAGCCCGTTTCGGGGGGACCACAGTCAAAGGGTGGGCTACACCTTC.